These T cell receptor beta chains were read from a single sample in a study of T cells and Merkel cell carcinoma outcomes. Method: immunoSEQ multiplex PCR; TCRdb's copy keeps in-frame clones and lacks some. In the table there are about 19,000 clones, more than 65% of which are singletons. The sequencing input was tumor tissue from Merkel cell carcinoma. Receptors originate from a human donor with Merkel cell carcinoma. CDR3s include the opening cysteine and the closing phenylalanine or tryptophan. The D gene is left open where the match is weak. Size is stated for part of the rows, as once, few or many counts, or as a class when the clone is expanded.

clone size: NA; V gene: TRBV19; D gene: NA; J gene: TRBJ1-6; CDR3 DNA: TGTGCCAGTAGTAGGAGGGGGGTGGCTAATTCACCCCTCCACTTT; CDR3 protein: CASSRRGVANSPLHF
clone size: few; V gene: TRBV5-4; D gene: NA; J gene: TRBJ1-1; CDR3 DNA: TGTGCCAGCAGCTCCCCCCTCACTGAAGCTTTCTTT; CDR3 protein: CASSSPLTEAFF
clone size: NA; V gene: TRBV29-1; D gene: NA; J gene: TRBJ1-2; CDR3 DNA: TGCAGCGTTAAAATATTGGAGGGGGGCTACACCTTC; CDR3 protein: CSVKILEGGYTF
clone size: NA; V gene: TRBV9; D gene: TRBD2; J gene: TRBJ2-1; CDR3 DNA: TGTGCCAGCAGCGTAGCTGGGAGCGGGGGGGCGAACAATGAGCAGTTCTTC; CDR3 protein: CASSVAGSGGANNEQFF
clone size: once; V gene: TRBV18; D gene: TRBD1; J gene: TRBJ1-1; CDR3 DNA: TGTGCCAGCTCAAAACAGGGGGACACTGAAGCTTTCTTT; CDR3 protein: CASSKQGDTEAFF
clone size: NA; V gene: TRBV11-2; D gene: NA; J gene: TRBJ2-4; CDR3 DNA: NA; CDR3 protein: CASSSSGGAGIQYF
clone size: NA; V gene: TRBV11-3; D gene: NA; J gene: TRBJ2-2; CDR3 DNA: TGTGCCAGCAGCTTAGTCCGTACCGGGGAGCTGTTTTTT; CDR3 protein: CASSLVRTGELFF
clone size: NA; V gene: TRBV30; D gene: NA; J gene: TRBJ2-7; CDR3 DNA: TGTGCCTGGGAGGACGGAACCTACGAGCAGTACTTC; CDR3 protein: CAWEDGTYEQYF
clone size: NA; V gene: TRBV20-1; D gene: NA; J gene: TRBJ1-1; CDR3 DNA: TGCACCCCGGGGGGGGTAAAAGCTTTCTTT; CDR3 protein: CTPGGVKAFF
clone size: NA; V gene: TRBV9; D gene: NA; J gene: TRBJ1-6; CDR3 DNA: TGTGCCAGCAGCGTGGACGGAGACAATTCACCCCTCCACTTT; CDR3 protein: CASSVDGDNSPLHF
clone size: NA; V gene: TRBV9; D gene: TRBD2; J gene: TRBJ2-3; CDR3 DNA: TGTGCCAGCAGCGTAGACGGCGGGGGTAGCACAGATACGCAGTATTTT; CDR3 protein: CASSVDGGGSTDTQYF
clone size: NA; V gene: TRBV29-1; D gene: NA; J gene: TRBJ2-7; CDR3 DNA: TGCAGCGTTTCAAGGGGTGCATACGAGCAGTACTTC; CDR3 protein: CSVSRGAYEQYF
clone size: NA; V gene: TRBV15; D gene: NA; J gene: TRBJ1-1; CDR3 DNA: TGTGCCACCAGCTTAGGGGGAGGCCTAGTACCCACTGAAGCTTTCTTT; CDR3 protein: CATSLGGGLVPTEAFF
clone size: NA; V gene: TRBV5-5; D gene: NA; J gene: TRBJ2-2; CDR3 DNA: TGTGCCAGCAGCTTGGCCCTGCGGAACACCGGGGAGCTGTTTTTT; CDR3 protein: CASSLALRNTGELFF
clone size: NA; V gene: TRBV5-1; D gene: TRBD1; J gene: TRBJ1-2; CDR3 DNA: TGCGCCAGCAGCTTAAGACAGGGGGGTAGTGGCTACACCTTC; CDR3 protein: CASSLRQGGSGYTF
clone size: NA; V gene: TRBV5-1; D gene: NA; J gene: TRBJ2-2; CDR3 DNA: TGCGCCAGCAGCTTGGAGTGGGGATCTACCTACACCGGGGAGCTGTTTTTT; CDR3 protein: CASSLEWGSTYTGELFF
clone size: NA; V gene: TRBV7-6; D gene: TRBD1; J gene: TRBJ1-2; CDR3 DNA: TGTGCCAGCAGCTTAGAGCCGGGACAGTTGCGGACCTTC; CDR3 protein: CASSLEPGQLRTF